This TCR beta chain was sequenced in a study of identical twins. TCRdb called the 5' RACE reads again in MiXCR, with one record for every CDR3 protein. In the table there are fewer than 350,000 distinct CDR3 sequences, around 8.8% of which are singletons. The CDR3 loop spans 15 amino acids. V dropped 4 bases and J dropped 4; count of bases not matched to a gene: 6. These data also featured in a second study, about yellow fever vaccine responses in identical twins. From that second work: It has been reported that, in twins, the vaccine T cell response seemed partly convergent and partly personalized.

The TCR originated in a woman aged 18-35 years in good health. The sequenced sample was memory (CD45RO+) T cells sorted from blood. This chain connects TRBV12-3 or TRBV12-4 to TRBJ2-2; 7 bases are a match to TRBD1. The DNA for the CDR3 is TGTGCCAGCAGTTACAGGGGAGTCTTCACCGGGGAGCTGTTTTTT. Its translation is CASSYRGVFTGELFF.